These 21 T cell receptor beta chains originate from one sample sequenced in a study of identical twins. TCRdb re-derived calls from the 5' RACE reads in MiXCR, one entry per CDR3 protein. Among roughly 710,000 distinct CDR3 sequences listed, around 6.1% were seen once. Sequencing was performed on naive T cells sorted from blood. The receptor source for this set is a man younger than 35 in good health.

This clonotype has only a few counts. CDR3 in amino acids: CSASFAGGRYEQYF. CDR3 DNA sequence: TGCAGTGCTAGCTTTGCGGGAGGTCGGTACGAGCAGTACTTC. The chain couples TRBV20-1 to TRBJ2-7; 8 bases line up with TRBD2. CDR1 and CDR2 from the germline V gene are DFQATT and SNEGSKA (reference sequence). The junction had 8 bases not matched to a gene; V was cut back by 3 bases and J by 4 bases. The CDR3 has 14 amino acids.

This clonotype was seen many times. The chain couples TRBV10-3 to TRBJ2-5; D gene ambiguous. V was pared by 0 bases and J by 7 bases, with 6 bases between. The length of the CDR3 is 12 residues. Germline V gene data show CDR1 as ENHRY and CDR2 as SYGVKD. The CDR3 loop reads CAISESTATQYF. The CDR3 nucleotides are TGTGCCATCAGTGAGTCGACTGCGACCCAGTACTTC.

The table lists this clonotype with a few counts. This chain joins TRBV7-2 and TRBJ2-3; TRBD2 matches at 8 bases. The CDR3 length is 16 residues. Germline lookup yields CDR1 SGHTA and CDR2 FQGNSA. The junction had 6 bases not matched to a gene; V was cut back by 2 bases and J by 2 bases. The chain's CDR3 is CASSLSREAPTDTQYF. CDR3 nucleotides: TGTGCCAGCAGCTTATCGCGGGAGGCCCCCACAGATACGCAGTATTTT.

This clonotype occurred many times. V usage is TRBV29-1 and J usage is TRBJ2-1; no firm D call. The CDR3 runs to 13 residues. Trimming pared 3 bases from V and 10 bases from J, leaving 16 bases between. Germline lookup yields CDR1 SQVTM and CDR2 ANQGSEA. DNA of the CDR3: TGCAGCGTTGAGGGCTATCTGGAGCCAGAGCAGTTCTTC. Translated, it gives CSVEGYLEPEQFF.

This clonotype was detected only a few times. The chain carries TRBV5-5 and TRBJ2-7, with a possible D match to TRBD1 (6 bases). V lost 2 bases, J lost 2 bases, and 20 bases lay in between. Germline V gene data show CDR1 as SGHKS and CDR2 as YYEKEE (reference sequence). The CDR3 is made up of 17 amino acids. The CDR3 DNA reads TGTGCCAGCAGCTTAACATCGAAACGGGACATAACCTACGAGCAGTACTTC. It specifies CASSLTSKRDITYEQYF. The entire variable domain, with the rest obtained from reference TRBV5-5 and TRBJ2-7, is as follows: DAGVTQSPTHLIKTRGQQVTLRCSPISGHKSVSWYQQVLGQGPQFIFQYYEKEERGRGNFPDRFSARQFPNYSSELNVNALLLGDSALYLCASSLTSKRDITYEQYFGPGTRLTVT.

This clonotype appeared a few times. The chain carries TRBV12-3 or TRBV12-4 and TRBJ1-1, with TRBD1 matching 10 bases. CDR3 length equals 16 residues. V lost 6 bases and J lost 2; bases outside the gene matches: 9. CDR3 sequence reads: CASRPPGTGANTEAFF. CDR3 in DNA: TGTGCCAGCAGACCGCCCGGGACAGGGGCAAACACTGAAGCTTTCTTT.

V gene TRBV19 combines with J gene TRBJ2-4, with 7 bases identical to TRBD1. V lost 10 bases to trimming and J lost 0 bases; unmatched junction nucleotides: 9. Germline assignment: CDR1 LNHDA and CDR2 SQIVND (reference sequence). The CDR3 totals 15 residues. Here the CDR3 DNA reads TGTGCCACCGAGAGGACAGGCGGAGCCAAAAACATTCAGTACTTC. Translating gives CATERTGGAKNIQYF.

This clonotype was counted at least ten times. V usage is TRBV12-3 or TRBV12-4 and J usage is TRBJ2-2; the D gene is possibly TRBD1 (5 bases). Deletions cut 5 bases from V and 1 base from J, with 14 bases between. This CDR3 comprises 16 residues. CDR3 residues: CASSPHRTRNTGELFF. CDR3 bases: TGTGCCAGCAGTCCTCATAGGACACGGAACACCGGGGAGCTGTTTTTT.

Comments on this clonotype: Given a much more abundant clone one base away, this may be a read error. The rearrangement links TRBV6-2 or TRBV6-3 to TRBJ2-7; weak D call: TRBD1 (6 bases). From germline, CDR1 is MNHEY and CDR2 SVGEGT. The V end was cut by 8 bases, the J end by 3 bases, with 14 bases between. The CDR3 consists of 13 residues. DNA for the CDR3: TGTGCCAGCTTGGGGGCGAACCGCTACGAGCAGTACTTC. Its translation is CASLGANRYEQYF.

Comments on this clonotype: A much larger clone lies a single base off, so this may be a read error. A read error is likely, as this CDR3 ends without the conserved phenylalanine or tryptophan. J is TRBJ2-1 and V is TRBV12-3 or TRBV12-4, with 7 nucleotides matching TRBD1. The CDR3 sequence is 15 residues long. The V gene end was trimmed by 6 bases and the J gene end by 0 bases; junction bases not matched to a gene: 5. This CDR3 is CASRLTGSSYNEQFV. CDR3 nucleotide sequence: TGTGCCAGCAGATTGACAGGGAGCTCCTACAATGAGCAGTTCGTC.

The chain joins TRBV12-3 or TRBV12-4 to TRBJ1-4; 8 nucleotides align to TRBD1. V dropped 5 bases and J dropped 8; count of bases not matched to a gene: 10. CDR3 length: 15 residues. The CDR3 sequence is CASSARTGRIEKLFF. CDR3 nucleotide sequence: TGTGCCAGCAGTGCCCGGACAGGGAGGATCGAAAAACTGTTTTTT.

This clonotype has a count of ten or more. The CDR3 loop reads CASVWGSEQFF. The CDR3 DNA reads as TGTGCCAGCGTGTGGGGTAGTGAGCAGTTCTTC. The rearrangement joins TRBV7-9 to TRBJ2-1; D not resolved. CDR3 size: 11 residues. Germline V gives CDR1 SEHNR, CDR2 FQNEAQ (reference sequence). V gave up 8 bases and J gave up 9 bases, with 11 bases separating them.

The gene calls are TRBV14 and TRBJ1-3; D possibly corresponds to TRBD1 (6 bases). CDR1 and CDR2 (germline): SGHDN, FVKESK. The V and J ends lost 1 base and 2 bases respectively, with 12 bases between them. The CDR3 covers 16 residues. CDR3 residues: CASSQGGRGTGNTIYF. The CDR3 DNA reads as TGTGCCAGCAGCCAAGGAGGCAGGGGCACTGGAAACACCATATATTTT.

This clonotype was detected ten times or more. The chain carries TRBV10-3 and TRBJ2-4; D call uncertain. The CDR3 spans 13 residues. Germline values: CDR1 ENHRY, CDR2 SYGVKD. Trimming pared 5 bases from V and 5 bases from J, leaving 10 bases between. The CDR3 is CAISRGLENIQYF. The CDR3 region has the DNA TGTGCCATCAGTCGTGGGTTAGAAAACATTCAGTACTTC.

In this sample, this clonotype turned up many times. The chain uses TRBV12-3 or TRBV12-4 and TRBJ2-2; D remains ambiguous. The CDR3 sequence is 14 residues long. Trimming took 7 bases from V and 4 from J, leaving 13 bases between them. CDR3 sequence (DNA): TGTGCCAGCAACCCCAGGCTGTCCACCGGGGAGCTGTTTTTT. Encoded protein: CASNPRLSTGELFF.

This clonotype was seen many times. This chain connects TRBV4-2 to TRBJ2-6; D remains unclear. In germline, CDR1 is LGHNA, CDR2 YNFKEQ. There are 16 residues in the CDR3. V lost 3 bases and J 0 bases, leaving 9 bases between the germline ends. Here the CDR3 reads CASSHGRISGANVLTF. The CDR3 DNA reads TGTGCCAGCAGCCACGGACGGATCTCTGGGGCCAACGTCCTGACTTTC.

This clonotype was detected ten times or more. This chain links TRBV6-5 with TRBJ1-3; D might be TRBD1 (5 bases). V was clipped by 0 bases and J by 4 bases, with 13 bases between them. The CDR3 has 16 residues. Looked up from germline, CDR1 is MNHEY and CDR2 is SVGAGI. The CDR3 spells CASSYSISGSGNTIYF. The DNA for the CDR3 is TGTGCCAGCAGTTACTCGATATCAGGGAGCGGAAACACCATATATTTT.

This clonotype was picked up many times. The V gene is TRBV4-1, the J gene TRBJ2-1; D not resolved. Germline assignment: CDR1 MGHRA and CDR2 YSYEKL. This CDR3 is 15 amino acids long. The V end lost 4 bases, the J end lost 4 bases, and 14 bases lay between the germline ends. CDR3 coding DNA: TGCGCCAGCAGCCTCCTCGGCAGCCGGTACAATGAGCAGTTCTTC. The encoded protein is CASSLLGSRYNEQFF.

This clonotype was observed many times. The DNA for the CDR3 is TGTGCCAGCAGCCAGACAGGGAACCAAGAGACCCAGTACTTC. Its translation is CASSQTGNQETQYF. The chain combines TRBV11-2 with TRBJ2-5; 7 bases match TRBD1. Trimming removed 5 bases from V and 0 bases from J; junction bases left unmatched: 3. Germline V gene data show CDR1 as SGHAT and CDR2 as FQNNGV. The length of the CDR3 is 14 residues.

This clonotype showed up many times. The chain employs TRBV20-1 and TRBJ2-1; D is undetermined. V lost 4 bases to trimming and J lost 0 bases, with 10 bases between them. Germline V gene lookup returns CDR1 DFQATT and CDR2 SNEGSKA (reference sequence). The CDR3 is made up of 14 amino acids. CDR3: CSAMESGSYNEQFF. Here the CDR3 DNA reads TGCAGTGCTATGGAGAGTGGCTCCTACAATGAGCAGTTCTTC.

This clonotype was picked up many times. The chain combines TRBV7-8 with TRBJ2-1, with unresolved D. Trimming cost V 3 bases and J 10 bases, with 10 bases left between them. CDR3 length: 12 amino acids. Germline-derived CDR1 and CDR2 are SGHVS and FQNEAQ. This CDR3 is CASSLVLWEQFF. The CDR3 coding sequence is TGTGCCAGCAGCTTGGTCCTATGGGAGCAGTTCTTC.